These 10 T cell receptor beta chains were all obtained from the same sample, sequenced in a study of blood T cell repertoires in COVID-19. Profiled with immunoSEQ multiplex PCR; TCRdb holds only in-frame clones, not every one. The sample holds 250,000 to 350,000 clones; about nine tenths are singletons and the top ten take roughly 6.1%. Sequencing was carried out using peripheral blood. Source of these receptors: a woman aged 45-65 years with COVID-19, enrolled during active disease.

The chain employs TRBV12-5 and TRBJ1-4; D unresolved. CDR3 length: 13 amino acids. Trimming left V 0 bases short and J 9 bases short, with 8 bases between. CDR1 and CDR2 from the germline V gene are LGHNT and FRNRAP. CDR3 protein: CASGLVTNQKLFF. For the CDR3, the DNA is TGTGCTAGTGGTTTGGTAACAAATCAAAAACTGTTTTTT.

The chain recombines TRBV7-2 with TRBJ1-2; TRBD1 matches at 8 bases. CDR1 and CDR2 from the germline V gene are SGHTA and FQGNSA. Unmatched junction bases numbered 11, after V lost 5 bases and J lost 6 bases. The CDR3 length is 15 residues. The DNA for the CDR3 is TGTGCCAGCAGCCCGTACAGGGGGACCTACGATGGCTACACCTTC. It codes for CASSPYRGTYDGYTF.

The chain links TRBV30 to TRBJ2-5; possibly TRBD1 for D (5 bases). Germline V gene lookup returns CDR1 GTSNPN and CDR2 SVGIG (reference sequence). This CDR3 is built from 15 residues. V was cut by 0 bases and J by 1 base, with 12 bases left in between. The chain's CDR3 is CAWSVDSRIQETQYF. CDR3 bases: TGTGCCTGGAGTGTAGACAGCAGAATCCAAGAGACCCAGTACTTC.

V usage is TRBV7-6 and J usage is TRBJ2-7; 11 bases are shared with TRBD1. CDR1 and CDR2 from the germline V gene are SGHVS and FNYEAQ. The CDR3 spans 15 residues. The junction had 6 bases not matched to a gene; V was cut back by 5 bases and J by 3 bases. This chain's CDR3 is CASSGNGTGGYEQYF. Here the CDR3 DNA reads TGTGCCAGCAGCGGGAACGGGACAGGGGGCTACGAGCAGTACTTC.

V is TRBV19 and J is TRBJ2-3, with 9 nucleotides matching TRBD2. V shed 4 bases, J shed 0 bases, and the junction held 5 bases outside the gene matches. This CDR3 is 16 amino acids long. Germline V gives CDR1 LNHDA, CDR2 SQIVND (reference sequence). The CDR3 loop is CASSTLAGASTDTQYF. The DNA of the CDR3 is TGTGCCAGTAGTACCTTAGCGGGGGCTAGCACAGATACGCAGTATTTT.

V usage is TRBV7-8 and J usage is TRBJ2-1; 8 positions match TRBD2. The germline V gene has CDR1 SGHVS and CDR2 FQNEAQ. V shed 5 bases and J 0 bases; nucleotides not matched to a gene: 3. The CDR3 consists of 15 residues. CDR3 residues: CASSESGSSYNEQFF. The CDR3 nucleotides are TGTGCCAGCAGCGAGAGCGGGAGCTCCTACAATGAGCAGTTCTTC.

CDR3 sequence: CASSHSDRVNQPQHF. The CDR3 bases are TGTGCCAGCAGCCACTCCGACAGGGTCAATCAGCCCCAGCATTTT. The V gene is TRBV5-5, the J gene TRBJ1-5; TRBD1 matches at 7 bases. The CDR3 has 15 amino acids. V trimming: 4 bases; J trimming: 3 bases; junction bases outside the gene matches: 7. CDR1 is SGHKS, CDR2 YYEKEE, per germline (reference sequence).

The chain employs TRBV5-4 and TRBJ2-5, with TRBD1 matching over 10 bases. CDR1 SGHNT and CDR2 YYREEE come from the germline V gene (reference sequence). CDR3 length: 15 amino acids. V dropped 4 bases and J dropped 3; count of bases not matched to a gene: 6. The CDR3: CASSPGGQGKETQYF. The CDR3 DNA sequence: TGTGCCAGCAGCCCGGGGGGACAGGGGAAAGAGACCCAGTACTTC.

CDR3 region: CASSIDTSGGLTGYTF. The CDR3 bases are TGTGCCAGTAGTATAGATACCTCCGGGGGTTTAACCGGCTACACCTTC. This chain links TRBV19 with TRBJ1-2; TRBD1 is a possible D gene (5 bases). The CDR3 contains 16 residues. CDR1 is LNHDA and CDR2 is SQIVND in the germline V gene (reference sequence). Trimming stripped 0 bases from V and 8 bases from J, with 19 bases between. Combining the CDR3 with reference TRBV19 and TRBJ1-2 gives the whole variable domain DGGITQSPKYLFRKEGQNVTLSCEQNLNHDAMYWYRQDPGQGLRLIYYSQIVNDFQKGDIAEGYSVSREKKESFPLTVTSAQKNPTAFYLCASSIDTSGGLTGYTFGSGTRLTVV.

The chain has TRBV27 and TRBJ2-7; 12 nucleotides line up with TRBD2. V lost 5 bases to trimming and J lost 5 bases; unmatched junction nucleotides: 7. The CDR3 has 15 amino acids. Germline loops: CDR1 MNHEY, CDR2 SMNVEV (reference sequence). CDR3 in amino acids: CASSALAGGSHEQYF. The DNA of the CDR3 is TGTGCCAGCAGTGCCCTAGCGGGAGGGTCCCACGAGCAGTACTTC.